Shown below are 29 T cell receptor beta chains from a single sample sequenced in a study of blood T cell repertoires in COVID-19 (dated by TCRdb to 2018 to 2021). The library relied on the immunoSEQ multiplex PCR assay. The immuneACCESS repertoire file appears here via TCRdb, limited to in-frame rearrangements. These files lack a portion of the clones; in checked studies, under half of the deficit traces to unresolved V genes, and the cause of the others is not known. The sample table lists about 300,000 clones, roughly 90% of them with a count of one. The ten largest account for approximately 4% of the sample. The specimen sequenced was PBMCs or T cells enriched from blood (not recorded which). The receptors here all came from a woman aged 18-29 years with acute COVID-19.

CDR3 coding DNA: TGTGCCAGCAGCCCCGAGGGAGGGAGCCAAGAGACCCAGTACTTC. This sequence encodes CASSPEGGSQETQYF. The rearrangement links TRBV27 to TRBJ2-5; TRBD2 matches at 7 bases. The V gene end was trimmed by 6 bases and the J gene end by 1 base; junction bases not matched to a gene: 8. The CDR3 spans 15 residues. Germline V gene lookup returns CDR1 MNHEY and CDR2 SMNVEV (reference sequence).

The V call is TRBV28, the J call TRBJ2-4; tentatively, D is TRBD1 (5 bases). Germline CDR1 is MDHEN and CDR2 is SYDVKM. The CDR3 length is 13 residues. Trimming cost V 5 bases and J 6 bases, with 11 bases left between them. DNA of the CDR3: TGTGCCAGCAGTCTAAGCGACAGAAACATTCAGTACTTC. Translating gives CASSLSDRNIQYF.

This rearrangement joins TRBV6-5 to TRBJ2-2; D unresolved. Germline-derived CDR1 and CDR2 are MNHEY and SVGAGI. V was cut by 7 bases and J by 0 bases, with 9 bases left in between. This CDR3 is built from 14 residues. CDR3 sequence: CASTTGTNTGELFF. In DNA, the CDR3 is TGTGCCAGCACGACGGGTACGAACACCGGGGAGCTGTTTTTT.

This rearrangement joins TRBV2 to TRBJ2-2; tentative D call: TRBD2 (7 bases). Trimming stripped 4 bases from V and 5 bases from J, with 14 bases between. CDR3 length: 15 residues. In germline, CDR1 is SNHLY, CDR2 FYNNEI. The CDR3 sequence: CASSAVQGGTGELFF. Written as DNA, the CDR3 is TGTGCCAGCAGTGCGGTACAGGGAGGGACCGGGGAGCTGTTTTTT.

CDR3 residues: CASSTSPSERGYTF. The DNA of the CDR3 is TGTGCCAGCAGTACCAGTCCCAGCGAGCGGGGCTACACCTTC. This chain links TRBV28 with TRBJ1-2; D remains ambiguous. Trimming shortened V by 5 bases and J by 8 bases, and 18 bases separated the two germline ends. The CDR3 spans 14 residues. Germline V CDR1 and CDR2: MDHEN, SYDVKM.

The chain joins TRBV7-3 to TRBJ2-1; D remains unclear. Germline V gene sequence: CDR1 SGHTA, CDR2 FQGTGA. This CDR3 has 15 residues. Deletions cut 1 base from V and 0 bases from J, with 7 bases between. Written as DNA, the CDR3 is TGTGCCAGCAGCTTAAGACGGAGCTCCTACAATGAGCAGTTCTTC. It codes for CASSLRRSSYNEQFF.

Details on this clone: Relative to the germline gene, one junction end is altered; a read error may explain this. This sequence joins TRBV28 and TRBJ1-4; D gene ambiguous. The CDR3 is made up of 15 amino acids. Germline V gives CDR1 MDHEN, CDR2 SYDVKM. CDR3 nucleotides: TGTGCCAGCAGTTTACTTTACGCTCTAAATGAGAAACTGTTTTTT. It is translated as CASSLLYALNEKLFF.

The chain combines TRBV5-6 with TRBJ1-4; 7 bases match TRBD1. V lost 0 bases to trimming and J lost 5 bases; unmatched junction nucleotides: 4. The CDR3 covers 15 residues. Per germline, CDR1 SGHDT and CDR2 YYEEEE. CDR3 DNA sequence: TGTGCCAGCAGCTTGGTGGGCAGGGGGAATGAAAAACTGTTTTTT. Protein product: CASSLVGRGNEKLFF.

The chain recombines TRBV28 with TRBJ1-5, with D perhaps matching TRBD1 (5 bases). Germline V gene lookup returns CDR1 MDHEN and CDR2 SYDVKM. This CDR3 comprises 13 residues. Trimming took off 6 bases at V and 10 bases at J, with 16 bases between the two ends. CDR3 in amino acids: CASRSQAALPQHF. In DNA, the CDR3 is TGTGCCAGCAGGTCACAGGCCGCCCTACCCCAGCATTTT.

V usage is TRBV10-3 and J usage is TRBJ1-1; D unresolved. V dropped 2 bases and J dropped 1 base, with 8 bases sitting between them. The CDR3 runs 14 residues. CDR1 ENHRY and CDR2 SYGVKD come from the germline V gene. The CDR3 protein is CAISETTENTEAFF. CDR3 DNA: TGTGCCATCAGTGAGACCACAGAGAACACTGAAGCTTTCTTT.

This sequence joins TRBV19 and TRBJ1-5; maybe TRBD1 (6 bases). The CDR3 has 15 amino acids. Germline values: CDR1 LNHDA, CDR2 SQIVND (reference sequence). The V end was cut by 6 bases, the J end by 3 bases, with 15 bases between. CDR3 nucleotide sequence: TGTGCCAGTAGACGCGGGGGGACATTCAATCAGCCCCAGCATTTT. It translates to CASRRGGTFNQPQHF. Looking up the rest from reference TRBV19 and TRBJ1-5 gives the full variable domain: DGGITQSPKYLFRKEGQNVTLSCEQNLNHDAMYWYRQDPGQGLRLIYYSQIVNDFQKGDIAEGYSVSREKKESFPLTVTSAQKNPTAFYLCASRRGGTFNQPQHFGDGTRLSIL.

The chain carries TRBV7-9 and TRBJ1-4, with 8 bases matching TRBD1. The CDR3 runs to 14 residues. The ends lost 5 bases at V and 8 bases at J; junction bases unmatched: 7. Germline V gene lookup returns CDR1 SEHNR and CDR2 FQNEAQ (reference sequence). The CDR3 protein is CASSIRTGNEKLFF. DNA for the CDR3: TGTGCCAGCAGCATTCGGACAGGGAACGAAAAACTGTTTTTT.

A few counts support this clone. The chain combines TRBV30 with TRBJ1-5, with D possibly being TRBD1 (5 bases). V was trimmed by 4 bases and J by 4 bases, leaving 11 bases between them. In germline, CDR1 is GTSNPN, CDR2 SVGIG (reference sequence). This CDR3 contains 13 residues. The CDR3 region is CAWTLGGNQPQHF. The CDR3 bases are TGTGCCTGGACCCTCGGGGGTAATCAGCCCCAGCATTTT.

The rearrangement uses TRBV5-1 and TRBJ2-7; a weak D match, TRBD2 (5 bases). The germline CDR1 and CDR2 sequences are SGHRS and YFSETQ. Between the trimmed V and J ends, which lost 2 bases and 6 bases, there was a span of 12 bases. The CDR3 runs 13 residues. The CDR3 DNA follows: TGCGCCAGCAGCTTTACTAGTGGTCGCGAGCAGTACTTC. It yields the protein CASSFTSGREQYF.

This clone was recorded only once. The chain uses TRBV14 and TRBJ1-2; 7 bases are shared with TRBD1. The CDR3 runs to 14 residues. In germline, CDR1 is SGHDN, CDR2 FVKESK. J gave up 3 bases and V 5 bases, and 6 bases lay outside the gene matches. CDR3 sequence reads: CASSELTGYYGYTF. CDR3 nucleotides: TGTGCCAGCAGCGAGCTGACAGGGTACTATGGCTACACCTTC.

The rearrangement uses TRBV5-5 and TRBJ2-7, with 7 positions matching TRBD1. Germline V lookup: CDR1 SGHKS, CDR2 YYEKEE (reference sequence). V shed 4 bases, J shed 3 bases, and the junction held 7 bases outside the gene matches. This CDR3 comprises 14 residues. This chain's CDR3 is CASSISTGNYEQYF. The CDR3, as DNA: TGTGCCAGCAGCATCTCGACAGGGAACTACGAGCAGTACTTC.

The V call is TRBV2, the J call TRBJ1-5; TRBD1 agrees at 8 bases. Germline CDR1 is SNHLY and CDR2 is FYNNEI. The CDR3 runs to 14 residues. Losses at the gene ends were 6 bases for V and 7 bases for J; bases not matched to a gene: 8. The CDR3: CASREGQDEQPQHF. The CDR3 coding sequence is TGTGCCAGCAGGGAGGGACAGGACGAGCAGCCCCAGCATTTT.

The chain is built from TRBV5-1 and TRBJ2-7, with a weak D call TRBD2 (7 bases). With 4 bases removed from V and 1 base from J, the gap between germline ends came to 15 bases. Germline V lookup: CDR1 SGHRS, CDR2 YFSETQ. This CDR3 comprises 15 residues. The CDR3 loop is CASSPGGGLSYEQYF. In DNA, the CDR3 is TGCGCCAGCAGCCCGGGCGGGGGCCTTTCCTACGAGCAGTACTTC. The full variable domain, in which reference TRBV5-1 and TRBJ2-7 provide the parts outside the CDR3, is KAGVTQTPRYLIKTRGQQVTLSCSPISGHRSVSWYQQTPGQGLQFLFEYFSETQRNKGNFPGRFSGRQFSNSRSEMNVSTLELGDSALYLCASSPGGGLSYEQYFGPGTRLTVT.

This clone was recorded once. The genes are TRBV20-1 and TRBJ2-5; no definite D call. The V and J ends lost 6 bases and 4 bases respectively, with 9 bases between them. The CDR3 totals 11 residues. Germline V gives CDR1 DFQATT, CDR2 SNEGSKA (reference sequence). CDR3 in amino acids: CSAWARETQYF. The CDR3 DNA follows: TGCAGTGCATGGGCCCGAGAGACCCAGTACTTC.

This clone was observed a few times. The chain is built from TRBV4-2 and TRBJ2-1, with a possible D match to TRBD2 (6 bases). The CDR3 runs 14 residues. Germline V CDR1 and CDR2: LGHNA, YNFKEQ. V was cut by 6 bases and J by 5 bases, with 14 bases left in between. The CDR3 here is CASRFTAGNNEQFF. The CDR3 nucleotides are TGTGCCAGCAGGTTTACGGCGGGAAACAATGAGCAGTTCTTC.

The rearrangement links TRBV6-6 to TRBJ1-3, with 9 bases fitting TRBD1. V trimming: 4 bases; J trimming: 3 bases; junction bases outside the gene matches: 7. The CDR3 length is 16 residues. Germline CDR1 MNHNY, CDR2 SVGAGI (reference sequence). The CDR3 bases are TGTGCCAGCAGTTTCCGGGACAGGGCCTTTGGAAACACCATATATTTT. Translation gives CASSFRDRAFGNTIYF.

The rearrangement uses TRBV7-9 and TRBJ1-6, with TRBD1 matching 7 bases. J was trimmed by 10 bases and V by 5 bases; bases with no gene match: 11. Germline values: CDR1 SEHNR, CDR2 FQNEAQ (reference sequence). The CDR3 sequence is 15 residues long. CDR3 in DNA: TGTGCCAGCAGCCCCGGGGCTACAGGGGAATCACCCCTCCACTTT. Its translation: CASSPGATGESPLHF.

As DNA, the CDR3 is TGTGCCAGTAGTGAGAGGAAAGAACTGTTTTTT. Its translation is CASSERKELFF. V is TRBV19 and J is TRBJ1-4; D is ambiguous. The CDR3 has 11 residues. The V and J ends lost 5 bases and 12 bases respectively, with 10 bases between them. From germline, CDR1 is LNHDA and CDR2 SQIVND (reference sequence).

The rearrangement joins TRBV24-1 to TRBJ2-3; maybe TRBD2 (5 bases). CDR1 is KGHDR and CDR2 is SFDVKD in the germline V gene. Trimming cost V 5 bases and J 6 bases, with 17 bases left between them. The CDR3 runs 15 residues. CDR3 protein: CATSAENTGGDTQYF. In nucleotides, the CDR3 is TGTGCCACCAGTGCGGAGAATACTGGCGGGGATACGCAGTATTTT.

This clone was recorded a few times. The J gene is TRBJ2-3, the V gene TRBV27; 9 bases fit TRBD1. The trim removed 5 bases at V and 3 bases at J, leaving 9 bases unmatched. CDR3 length: 16 amino acids. CDR1 and CDR2 (germline): MNHEY, SMNVEV (reference sequence). DNA for the CDR3: TGTGCCAGCAGTATCCTTCCGGGACAGGGAACAGATACGCAGTATTTT. This translates into CASSILPGQGTDTQYF.

The CDR3 region has the DNA TGTGCCAGCAGCCCGTCCCCAACAGGTGATGGCTACACCTTC. Its translation is CASSPSPTGDGYTF. The chain has TRBV6-5 and TRBJ1-2; D might be TRBD1 (5 bases). Germline assignment: CDR1 MNHEY and CDR2 SVGAGI. The germline V and J ends were trimmed by 6 bases and 6 bases, with 17 bases remaining between them. This CDR3 is built from 14 residues.

The chain links TRBV5-1 to TRBJ1-5; D not resolved. Trimming cost V 4 bases and J 4 bases, with 9 bases left between them. The CDR3 runs 13 residues. Germline CDR1 SGHRS, CDR2 YFSETQ. This CDR3 is CASSQQSNQPQHF. CDR3 nucleotide sequence: TGCGCCAGCAGCCAACAGAGTAATCAGCCCCAGCATTTT.

V gene TRBV6-6 combines with J gene TRBJ2-5; 7 positions agree with TRBD1. The J segment lost 2 bases and the V segment lost 4 bases, leaving 4 bases of the junction unmatched. Germline CDR1 is MNHNY and CDR2 is SVGAGI (reference sequence). This CDR3 contains 14 residues. The CDR3 sequence is CASSLGQNQETQYF. For the CDR3, the DNA is TGTGCCAGCAGTTTGGGACAGAATCAAGAGACCCAGTACTTC.

In its sample, this clone was seen once. One end of the junction varies from germline; a read error may be responsible. V is TRBV28 and J is TRBJ1-2, with 8 bases lining up with TRBD1. The CDR3 extends over 11 amino acids. Looked up from germline, CDR1 is MDHEN and CDR2 is SYDVKM. The CDR3 region has the DNA TGTGCCAGCACCCAGGGACAGGACTGGAGCTTC. The encoded protein is CASTQGQDWSF.